Detailed here is one T cell receptor (beta chain). In the original analysis: Nucleated cell counts were estimated from reference gene primer amplification. Measured with immunoSEQ multiplex PCR; TCRdb has only the in-frame clones, and not every one. V, J and clone size reflect that table, while D and trimming were determined from the DNA. Of around 100,000 clones listed, around four fifths are singletons. The CDR3 contains 15 residues. The germline gives CDR1 MNHEY, CDR2 SVGEGT. The V gene lost 6 bases and the J gene lost 8 bases, with 17 bases spanning the gap. This sample was included in a study of blood T cell repertoires in COVID-19. Study information: Collection of acute and convalescent COVID-19 samples took place in the United States, Italy and Spain. In each case, the material was cDNA or gDNA derived from T cells, B-cell-depleted T cells, or PBMCs.

V usage is TRBV6-2 or TRBV6-3 and J usage is TRBJ1-6; D is undetermined. The clonotype comes from a man between 70 and 80 years old with active or convalescent COVID-19. The sequenced material came from peripheral blood. The CDR3 nucleotides read TGTGCCAGCAGCACCGGGAGGGCGGGCCATTCACCCCTCCACTTT. Translation gives CASSTGRAGHSPLHF.